A single sample is the source of the 16 T cell receptor beta chains below, sequenced in a study of shared clonotypes between healthy human individuals. Measured with immunoSEQ multiplex PCR; TCRdb has only the in-frame clones, and not every one. The data show about 960,000 clones, over 75% seen once. Sequencing used memory CD4+ T cells sorted from blood. Documented subset: CD45RA-negative fraction. The receptor set was obtained from a man younger than 35 in good health.

The chain is built from TRBV30 and TRBJ2-1, with D possibly matching TRBD1 (6 bases). The germline CDR1 and CDR2 sequences are GTSNPN and SVGIG (reference sequence). This CDR3 is 13 amino acids long. The V and J ends lost 3 bases and 5 bases respectively, with 11 bases between them. CDR3 loop: CAWSRDKDNEQFF. The CDR3 nucleotides are TGTGCCTGGAGCCGGGACAAGGACAATGAGCAGTTCTTC.

The genes are TRBV6-6 and TRBJ1-1, with D uncertain. CDR3 length: 13 residues. Germline values: CDR1 MNHNY, CDR2 SVGAGI (reference sequence). Trimming cost V 5 bases and J 5 bases, with 12 bases left between them. CDR3 nucleotide sequence: TGTGCCAGCAGTACTCCCTTATTAACTGAAGCTTTCTTT. This translates into CASSTPLLTEAFF.

The J gene is TRBJ2-3, the V gene TRBV5-1; D call uncertain. CDR3 length equals 15 residues. Looked up from germline, CDR1 is SGHRS and CDR2 is YFSETQ. Between the trimmed V and J ends, which lost 0 bases and 7 bases, there was a span of 15 bases. CDR3 residues: CASSLEGKAVNTQYF. In DNA, the CDR3 is TGCGCCAGCAGCTTGGAGGGCAAGGCCGTGAATACGCAGTATTTT.

This chain joins TRBV5-4 and TRBJ1-6; 8 bases map to TRBD1. V was pared by 8 bases and J by 7 bases, with 5 bases of the junction left unmatched. CDR3 length equals 13 residues. Germline V gene data show CDR1 as SGHNT and CDR2 as YYREEE (reference sequence). The CDR3 nucleotides read TGTGCCAGTCAGGGGGCGCGGAATTCACCCCTCCACTTT. This translates into CASQGARNSPLHF.

The rearrangement links TRBV28 to TRBJ1-5, with 7 bases aligning to TRBD1. Germline CDR1 is MDHEN and CDR2 is SYDVKM. V shed 4 bases and J 0 bases; nucleotides not matched to a gene: 6. The length of the CDR3 is 16 residues. The CDR3 loop is CASSSWDRNSNQPQHF. The DNA for the CDR3 is TGTGCCAGCAGTTCATGGGACAGAAATAGCAATCAGCCCCAGCATTTT.

On this clone: Additional DNA sequences in this sample encode the identical CDR3. V is TRBV10-3 and J is TRBJ2-3; D ambiguous. Germline V gene lookup returns CDR1 ENHRY and CDR2 SYGVKD. Trimming took 0 bases from V and 0 from J, leaving 4 bases between them. This CDR3 comprises 14 residues. CDR3 sequence reads: CAISESFSTDTQYF. CDR3 DNA sequence: TGTGCCATCAGTGAGTCGTTCAGCACAGATACGCAGTATTTT.

Regarding this clone: This sample includes further DNA sequences coding for the same CDR3. The chain recombines TRBV2 with TRBJ2-6; D remains ambiguous. The CDR3 totals 15 residues. Trimming cost V 1 base and J 0 bases, with 4 bases left between them. Germline V CDR1 and CDR2: SNHLY, FYNNEI. The CDR3 sequence is CASSEDFSGANVLTF. The CDR3, as DNA: TGTGCCAGCAGTGAAGACTTCTCTGGGGCCAACGTCCTGACTTTC.

The chain couples TRBV19 to TRBJ1-4; possibly TRBD1 for D (5 bases). Per the germline V gene, CDR1 is LNHDA and CDR2 is SQIVND (reference sequence). V lost 3 bases, J lost 6 bases, and 8 bases lay in between. This CDR3 comprises 13 residues. The CDR3 is CASSITGDEKLFF. CDR3 in DNA: TGTGCCAGTAGTATTACGGGGGATGAAAAACTGTTTTTT.

The CDR3 DNA is TGTGCCAGCAGCCCAGCCCCAAGGGAGACCCAGTACTTC. It specifies CASSPAPRETQYF. The gene calls are TRBV7-2 and TRBJ2-5; D is ambiguous. CDR3 size: 13 residues. The V end was cut by 5 bases, the J end by 5 bases, with 12 bases between. CDR1 is SGHTA, CDR2 FQGNSA, per germline.

This chain links TRBV6-5 with TRBJ1-1, with no clear D. This CDR3 region has 13 residues. CDR1 MNHEY and CDR2 SVGAGI come from the germline V gene. The V end lost 5 bases, the J end lost 7 bases, and 14 bases lay between the germline ends. The CDR3 region has the DNA TGTGCCAGCAGTCCGCTCTCGTACAGTGAAGCTTTCTTT. Translation: CASSPLSYSEAFF.

Concerning this clone itself: Different DNA sequences within this sample yield the same CDR3. The V and J genes are TRBV6-5 and TRBJ2-1, with 9 bases lining up with TRBD1. The CDR3 is 15 residues long. The trim removed 2 bases at V and 1 base at J, leaving 0 bases unmatched. CDR1 is MNHEY, CDR2 SVGAGI, per germline. CDR3 in amino acids: CASSYDRGSYNEQFF. CDR3 nucleotide sequence: TGTGCCAGCAGTTACGACAGGGGGTCCTACAATGAGCAGTTCTTC.

This sequence joins TRBV15 and TRBJ2-5; 8 bases line up with TRBD1. CDR1 and CDR2 (germline): LNHNV, YYDKDF (reference sequence). The CDR3 is 15 residues long. Trimming cost V 3 bases and J 3 bases; bases outside gene matches: 6. Written as DNA, the CDR3 is TGTGCCACCAGCAGGAGGACAGGGAAGGAAGAGACCCAGTACTTC. Translation gives CATSRRTGKEETQYF. The full variable domain, in which reference TRBV15 and TRBJ2-5 provide the parts outside the CDR3, is DAMVIQNPRYQVTQFGKPVTLSCSQTLNHNVMYWYQQKSSQAPKLLFHYYDKDFNNEADTPDNFQSRRPNTSFCFLDIRSPGLGDTAMYLCATSRRTGKEETQYFGPGTRLLVL.

This clone turned up a few times. The rearrangement uses TRBV7-9 and TRBJ1-1; D not certain. Germline CDR1 is SEHNR and CDR2 is FQNEAQ (reference sequence). The CDR3 runs to 11 residues. The V and J ends lost 4 bases and 7 bases respectively, with 7 bases between them. CDR3 DNA: TGTGCCAGCAGCTCCCCAGATGAAGCTTTCTTT. It codes for CASSSPDEAFF.

The gene calls are TRBV5-6 and TRBJ1-5; 11 nucleotides line up with TRBD1. The CDR3 contains 16 residues. V lost 4 bases and J lost 5; bases outside the gene matches: 8. Germline values: CDR1 SGHDT, CDR2 YYEEEE. This chain's CDR3 is CASSRTGGAGDQPQHF. The CDR3 DNA reads TGTGCCAGCAGCCGGACAGGGGGCGCCGGGGATCAGCCCCAGCATTTT.

The gene calls are TRBV5-1 and TRBJ2-2; no clear D. This CDR3 has 14 residues. Germline-derived CDR1 and CDR2 are SGHRS and YFSETQ. V was clipped by 2 bases and J by 5 bases, with 10 bases between them. The CDR3 region is CASSFAVGTGELFF. CDR3 nucleotides: TGCGCCAGCAGCTTCGCGGTGGGAACCGGGGAGCTGTTTTTT.

As concerns this clone: Other nucleotide sequences from this sample produce the same CDR3. This chain joins TRBV7-2 and TRBJ2-7; a weak D match, TRBD1 (6 bases). V lost 0 bases to trimming and J lost 3 bases, with 9 bases between them. Looked up from germline, CDR1 is SGHTA and CDR2 is FQGNSA. This CDR3 has 14 residues. The CDR3 DNA is TGTGCCAGCAGCTTAGCGCCACAGGGCTACGAGCAGTACTTC. Amino acids: CASSLAPQGYEQYF.